Presented here are 24 T cell receptor beta chains from one specimen sequenced in a study of T cell repertoires in cytomegalovirus infection. TCRdb re-derived calls from the reads in MiXCR, one entry per CDR3 protein. This sample has over 300,000 distinct CDR3 sequences, with 9.5% found just once. The sequenced sample was PBMCs. The receptors were sampled from a human donor in good health (CMV status not recorded). Some clones in this sample may be carry-over from other donors' samples.

The chain links TRBV11-2 to TRBJ2-2; no definite D call. This CDR3 contains 16 residues. Germline CDR1 and CDR2: SGHAT and FQNNGV. With 1 base removed from V and 5 bases from J, the gap between germline ends came to 14 bases. In DNA form, the CDR3 reads TGTGCCAGCAGCTTAGGACCCGGAGTTTGGACCGGGGAGCTGTTTTTT. Translation: CASSLGPGVWTGELFF.

V gene TRBV12-3 or TRBV12-4 combines with J gene TRBJ1-2; D perhaps matches TRBD1 (5 bases). The CDR3 runs to 14 residues. The ends were cut back, 6 bases at V and 7 bases at J, with 18 bases in the middle. As DNA, the CDR3 is TGTGCCAGCAGAACCTCGGGGCAGGCCGGTGGCTACACCTTC. This codes for CASRTSGQAGGYTF.

This clonotype was seen at least ten times. V is TRBV7-9 and J is TRBJ2-5; D call uncertain. The V end was cut by 10 bases, the J end by 5 bases, with 17 bases between. Germline CDR1 and CDR2: SEHNR and FQNEAQ (reference sequence). The CDR3 contains 13 residues. The CDR3 DNA reads as TGTGCCACCCACTTAGTGGGAAGGGAGACCCAGTACTTC. It encodes CATHLVGRETQYF.

Remarks on this clonotype: The junction and the germline gene differ at one end; a read error may be behind it. This chain joins TRBV12-3 or TRBV12-4 and TRBJ2-7; 9 bases agree with TRBD2. This CDR3 spans 13 amino acids. The CDR3 reads CASSLREGGELYF. The CDR3 nucleotides read TGTGCCAGCAGTTTGCGGGAGGGAGGCGAGCTGTACTTC.

This clonotype turned up a few times. The chain couples TRBV6-2 or TRBV6-3 to TRBJ2-1, with D perhaps TRBD2 (5 bases). Germline CDR1 is MNHEY and CDR2 is SVGEGT. The CDR3 is 13 residues long. Trimming pared 6 bases from V and 6 bases from J, leaving 12 bases between. As DNA, the CDR3 is TGTGCCAGCAGGGGGTCTAGCTCCAATGAGCAGTTCTTC. Encoded protein: CASRGSSSNEQFF.

The V call is TRBV12-5, the J call TRBJ1-5, with a weak D call TRBD1 (5 bases). The ends were cut back, 6 bases at V and 5 bases at J, with 20 bases in the middle. CDR3 length: 16 amino acids. Germline V gene sequence: CDR1 LGHNT, CDR2 FRNRAP. CDR3 sequence: CASGLGTPGGYQPQHF. CDR3 nucleotides: TGTGCTAGTGGCCTCGGGACGCCTGGGGGGTATCAGCCCCAGCATTTT. Full variable domain (missing parts from reference TRBV12-5 and TRBJ1-5): DARVTQTPRHKVTEMGQEVTMRCQPILGHNTVFWYRQTMMQGLELLAYFRNRAPLDDSGMPKDRFSAEMPDATLATLKIQPSEPRDSAVYFCASGLGTPGGYQPQHFGDGTRLSIL.

This clonotype was counted a few times. CDR3 coding DNA: TGCAGTGCTGTATCAGGGGATTCCTACGAGCAGTACTTC. This codes for CSAVSGDSYEQYF. The genes are TRBV20-1 and TRBJ2-7, with D maybe TRBD1 (6 bases). This CDR3 has 13 amino acids. Trimming took 5 bases from V and 1 from J, leaving 12 bases between them. CDR1 and CDR2 from the germline V gene are DFQATT and SNEGSKA (reference sequence).

The genes are TRBV28 and TRBJ2-5; 7 nucleotides align to TRBD2. This CDR3 comprises 17 residues. Germline-derived CDR1 and CDR2 are MDHEN and SYDVKM. Germline trimming cut 3 bases from V and 5 bases from J; bases unmatched to any gene: 15. CDR3 nucleotide sequence: TGTGCCAGCAGTTTTGGGACGTGGGCGGGAGTAGGTGAGACCCAGTACTTC. Residues: CASSFGTWAGVGETQYF. Supplemented by reference TRBV28 and TRBJ2-5, the full variable domain reads DVKVTQSSRYLVKRTGEKVFLECVQDMDHENMFWYRQDPGLGLRLIYFSYDVKMKEKGDIPEGYSVSREKKERFSLILESASTNQTSMYLCASSFGTWAGVGETQYFGPGTRLLVL.

This sequence joins TRBV7-2 and TRBJ1-1; D not certain. The germline CDR1 and CDR2 sequences are SGHTA and FQGNSA. V lost 5 bases, J lost 2 bases, and 9 bases lay in between. The length of the CDR3 is 13 residues. The CDR3: CASSIGSNTEAFF. As DNA, the CDR3 is TGTGCCAGCAGCATAGGATCAAACACTGAAGCTTTCTTT.

This clonotype has a handful of counts. The V call is TRBV6-2 or TRBV6-3, the J call TRBJ2-3, with D unclear. Germline V gives CDR1 MNHEY, CDR2 SVGEGT. Trimming cost V 4 bases and J 0 bases, with 2 bases left between them. The CDR3 covers 12 residues. Here the CDR3 reads CASSWSTDTQYF. DNA for the CDR3: TGTGCCAGCAGTTGGAGCACAGATACGCAGTATTTT.

This clonotype showed up just a few times. The rearrangement uses TRBV27 and TRBJ2-6; no reliable D call. Germline V gives CDR1 MNHEY, CDR2 SMNVEV (reference sequence). The CDR3 covers 15 residues. The ends were cut back, 6 bases at V and 0 bases at J, with 9 bases in the middle. The CDR3 loop reads CASSFWDSGANVLTF. CDR3 DNA: TGTGCCAGCAGCTTTTGGGACTCTGGGGCCAACGTCCTGACTTTC.

This clonotype was picked up a small number of times. The rearrangement links TRBV6-2 or TRBV6-3 to TRBJ2-7; 10 nucleotides match TRBD2. Germline-derived CDR1 and CDR2 are MNHEY and SVGEGT. This CDR3 is built from 14 residues. Unmatched junction bases numbered 2, after V lost 2 bases and J lost 4 bases. The CDR3 DNA reads TGTGCCAGCAGTTACGGACTAGCGGCTTACGAGCAGTACTTC. It specifies CASSYGLAAYEQYF.

In its sample, this clonotype was seen many times. The chain employs TRBV4-3 and TRBJ1-1; D is possibly TRBD1 (6 bases). The CDR3 runs to 13 residues. V dropped 4 bases and J dropped 7 bases, with 13 bases sitting between them. Germline V gene data show CDR1 as LGHNA and CDR2 as YSLEER. Here the CDR3 DNA reads TGCGCCAGCAGCCTCGGGGGACACAATGAAGCTTTCTTT. This codes for CASSLGGHNEAFF.

This clonotype was picked up a small number of times. The CDR3 here is CASRLRTGNQPQHF. CDR3 in DNA: TGTGCCAGCAGGCTCAGGACAGGGAATCAGCCCCAGCATTTT. This chain links TRBV6-6 with TRBJ1-5, with 8 bases identical to TRBD1. The CDR3 length is 14 residues. Germline assignment: CDR1 MNHNY and CDR2 SVGAGI (reference sequence). V trimming: 6 bases; J trimming: 4 bases; junction bases outside the gene matches: 5.

This clonotype was detected a few times. The V call is TRBV12-5, the J call TRBJ2-5, with D possibly called TRBD1 or TRBD2 (5 bases each). V was clipped by 4 bases and J by 6 bases, with 18 bases between them. The CDR3 is 15 residues long. From germline, CDR1 is LGHNT and CDR2 FRNRAP. CDR3 sequence (DNA): TGTGCTAGTGGTTCCGCCCTCGGTGGGGGAAAGACCCAGTACTTC. This codes for CASGSALGGGKTQYF.

This clonotype was seen ten or more times. V gene TRBV12-3 or TRBV12-4 combines with J gene TRBJ2-5; D is unclear. CDR3 length: 11 residues. Trimming shortened V by 4 bases and J by 7 bases, and 7 bases separated the two germline ends. This CDR3 reads CASSSVGTQYF. DNA of the CDR3: TGTGCCAGCAGTTCGGTGGGGACCCAGTACTTC.

CDR3 residues: CAWSVWQGMGETQYF. CDR3 bases: TGTGCCTGGAGTGTATGGCAGGGAATGGGAGAGACCCAGTACTTC. This chain connects TRBV30 to TRBJ2-5; possibly TRBD1 for D (5 bases). Looked up from germline, CDR1 is GTSNPN and CDR2 is SVGIG (reference sequence). Trimming stripped 0 bases from V and 4 bases from J, with 15 bases between. The CDR3 has 15 residues. Full variable domain (remainder filled in from reference TRBV30 and TRBJ2-5): SQTIHQWPATLVQPVGSPLSLECTVEGTSNPNLYWYRQAAGRGLQLLFYSVGIGQISSEVPQNLSASRPQDRQFILSSKKLLLSDSGFYLCAWSVWQGMGETQYFGPGTRLLVL.

Ten or more counts support this clonotype. The chain couples TRBV7-8 to TRBJ2-7, with TRBD1 matching 8 bases. This CDR3 is 15 amino acids long. With V trimmed by 6 bases and J by 2 bases, 9 bases remained unmatched. Germline CDR1 and CDR2: SGHVS and FQNEAQ. In DNA form, the CDR3 reads TGTGCCAGCAGTCCATCCCGGGACAGGACCTACGAGCAGTACTTC. Translating gives CASSPSRDRTYEQYF.

This clonotype was detected ten times or more. The chain recombines TRBV20-1 with TRBJ1-5, with 7 bases lining up with TRBD1. Germline V gene lookup returns CDR1 DFQATT and CDR2 SNEGSKA (reference sequence). The trim removed 5 bases at V and 5 bases at J, leaving 6 bases unmatched. This CDR3 comprises 13 residues. The CDR3 DNA is TGCAGTGCTTTGGGACAGCTTTATCAGCCCCAGCATTTT. It codes for CSALGQLYQPQHF.

This clonotype was counted many times. The V gene is TRBV28, the J gene TRBJ2-1; no clear D gene. CDR1 is MDHEN and CDR2 is SYDVKM in the germline V gene. The V and J ends lost 10 bases and 6 bases respectively, with 10 bases between them. The CDR3 is made up of 11 amino acids. CDR3 amino acids: CATRRINEQFF. CDR3 sequence (DNA): TGTGCCACCAGACGTATCAATGAGCAGTTCTTC.

In the case of this clonotype: A much more abundant neighbour one base away suggests this may be a read error. CDR3 in amino acids: CACGGLAGYNEQFF. The DNA for the CDR3 is TGTGCCTGCGGCGGACTAGCGGGATACAATGAGCAGTTCTTC. The V call is TRBV7-6, the J call TRBJ2-1; 12 positions agree with TRBD2. V was pared by 11 bases and J by 4 bases, with 6 bases of the junction left unmatched. The CDR3 contains 14 residues. Germline CDR1 reads SGHVS; CDR2 reads FNYEAQ.

The chain joins TRBV20-1 to TRBJ2-7, with D possibly matching TRBD2 (5 bases). Germline CDR1 reads DFQATT; CDR2 reads SNEGSKA (reference sequence). V dropped 4 bases and J dropped 0 bases, with 10 bases sitting between them. The CDR3 length is 13 residues. DNA for the CDR3: TGCAGTGCTATGGGGAGCCCCTCCTACGAGCAGTACTTC. Translation gives CSAMGSPSYEQYF.

The table lists this clonotype with many counts. The gene calls are TRBV2 and TRBJ1-3; D is ambiguous. CDR1 and CDR2 (germline): SNHLY, FYNNEI. The CDR3 runs 13 residues. Trimming took off 4 bases at V and 3 bases at J, with 7 bases between the two ends. CDR3 bases: TGTGCCAGCAGTGCAACCTATGGAAACACCATATATTTT. The encoded protein is CASSATYGNTIYF.

The CDR3 DNA reads TGTGCCAGCAGTACCGGGACAGGGTTCTACGAGCAGTACTTC. The encoded protein is CASSTGTGFYEQYF. The chain recombines TRBV12-3 or TRBV12-4 with TRBJ2-7; 9 bases match TRBD1. The J segment lost 3 bases and the V segment lost 5 bases, leaving 5 bases of the junction unmatched. The length of the CDR3 is 14 residues.